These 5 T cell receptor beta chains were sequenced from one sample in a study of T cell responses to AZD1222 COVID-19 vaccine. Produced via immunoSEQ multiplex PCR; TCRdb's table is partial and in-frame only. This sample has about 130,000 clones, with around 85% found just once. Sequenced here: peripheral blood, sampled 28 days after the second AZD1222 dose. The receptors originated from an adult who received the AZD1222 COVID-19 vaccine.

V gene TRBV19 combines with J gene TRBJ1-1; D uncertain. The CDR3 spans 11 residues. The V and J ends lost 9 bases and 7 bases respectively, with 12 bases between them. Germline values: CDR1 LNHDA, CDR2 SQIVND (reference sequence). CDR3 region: CASQEAFEAFF. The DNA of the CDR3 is TGTGCCAGCCAGGAGGCGTTTGAAGCTTTCTTT.

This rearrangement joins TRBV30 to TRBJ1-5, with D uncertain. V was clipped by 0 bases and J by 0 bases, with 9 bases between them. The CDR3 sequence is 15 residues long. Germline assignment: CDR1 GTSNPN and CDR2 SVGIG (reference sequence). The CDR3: CAWSVGSNSNQPQHF. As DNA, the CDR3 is TGTGCCTGGAGTGTAGGTTCTAATAGCAATCAGCCCCAGCATTTT.

The CDR3, as DNA: TGTGCCAGCAGTTACGCAGGGAGTGACGCGGAATCGGTAGCTTTCTTT. As protein: CASSYAGSDAESVAFF. This rearrangement joins TRBV6-6 to TRBJ1-1; TRBD1 might be the D (5 bases). With 2 bases removed from V and 10 bases from J, the gap between germline ends came to 23 bases. Germline-derived CDR1 and CDR2 are MNHNY and SVGAGI (reference sequence). The CDR3 length is 16 residues.

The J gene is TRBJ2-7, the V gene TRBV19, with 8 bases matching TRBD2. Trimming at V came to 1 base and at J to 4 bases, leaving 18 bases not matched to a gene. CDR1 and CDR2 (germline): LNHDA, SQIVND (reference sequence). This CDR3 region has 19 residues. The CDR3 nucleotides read TGTGCCAGTAGTATAGCTAACCCAGCGGGGGCGTTGCCCTATTACGAGCAGTACTTC. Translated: CASSIANPAGALPYYEQYF.

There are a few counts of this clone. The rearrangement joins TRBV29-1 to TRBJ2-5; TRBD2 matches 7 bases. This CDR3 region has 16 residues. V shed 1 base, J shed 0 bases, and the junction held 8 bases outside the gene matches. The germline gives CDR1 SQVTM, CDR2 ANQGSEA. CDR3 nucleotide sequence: TGCAGCGTTGAAGCCCCTCTAGCGGAGTACCAAGAGACCCAGTACTTC. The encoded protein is CSVEAPLAEYQETQYF.